These T cell receptor beta chains were read from a single sample in a study of beta chain features in type 1 diabetes. This table comes from immunoSEQ multiplex PCR, and its TCRdb copy is limited to in-frame clones, with some not included. The data show a few hundred thousand clones, with 11% to 15% seen just once and approximately 0.02% held by the top ten. The source material was naive CD4+ T cells from blood. These TCRs come from a man aged 25-45 years with type 1 diabetes. Each CDR3 is given with its conserved first and last residue. A D gene is named only where the DNA matches it firmly. Some rows have no size entry. The others give once, few or many, or a class for an expanded clone.

J gene: TRBJ2-7; clone size: .; V gene: TRBV27; D gene: .; CDR3 DNA: TGTGCCAGCAGTCCCCTAGGGGGTGAGGGCCCCTACGAGCAGTACTTC; CDR3 protein: CASSPLGGEGPYEQYF
J gene: TRBJ2-7; clone size: .; V gene: TRBV25-1; D gene: .; CDR3 DNA: TGTGCCAGCAGTGCGGGGGGCTCATACGAGCAGTACTTC; CDR3 protein: CASSAGGSYEQYF
J gene: TRBJ1-5; clone size: few; V gene: TRBV30; D gene: TRBD1; CDR3 DNA: TGTGCCCTCCGGGACAGGGGGCGTCAGCCCCAGCATTTT; CDR3 protein: CALRDRGRQPQHF
J gene: TRBJ2-7; clone size: .; V gene: TRBV30; D gene: .; CDR3 DNA: TGTGCCTGGAGCGCCGATCTAGCAAACGAGCAGTACTTC; CDR3 protein: CAWSADLANEQYF
J gene: TRBJ2-2; clone size: few; V gene: TRBV2; D gene: .; CDR3 DNA: TGTGCCAGCAGACTAACAGCGGCGGGCACCGGGGAGCTGTTTTTT; CDR3 protein: CASRLTAAGTGELFF
J gene: TRBJ2-1; clone size: .; V gene: TRBV7-2; D gene: TRBD2; CDR3 DNA: TGTGCCAGCAGCAGGGGGACTAGCTCCTACAATGAGCAGTTCTTC; CDR3 protein: CASSRGTSSYNEQFF
J gene: TRBJ1-5; clone size: .; V gene: TRBV4-1; D gene: .; CDR3 DNA: TGCGCCAGCAGCCAAGAGACTGCCCAGGGGCAGCCCCAGCATTTT; CDR3 protein: CASSQETAQGQPQHF
J gene: TRBJ2-1; clone size: few; V gene: TRBV12-5; D gene: .; CDR3 DNA: TGTGCTAGTGGTTTGAATCCAGGGGCCTACAATGAGCAGTTCTTC; CDR3 protein: CASGLNPGAYNEQFF
J gene: TRBJ2-1; clone size: few; V gene: TRBV19; D gene: TRBD2; CDR3 DNA: TGTGCCAGTAGTATGTTGACTAGCGGGAGCAATGAGCAGTTCTTC; CDR3 protein: CASSMLTSGSNEQFF
J gene: TRBJ2-3; clone size: few; V gene: TRBV21-1; D gene: .; CDR3 DNA: TGTGCCAGCAGCCGGAGGGCGGGGTATGTGCGCACAGATACGCAGTATTTT; CDR3 protein: CASSRRAGYVRTDTQYF
J gene: TRBJ1-1; clone size: .; V gene: TRBV27; D gene: .; CDR3 DNA: TGTGCCAGCAGTTTATCTATGAACACTGAAGCTTTCTTT; CDR3 protein: CASSLSMNTEAFF
J gene: TRBJ2-5; clone size: few; V gene: TRBV5-1; D gene: TRBD2; CDR3 DNA: TGCGCCAGCATCGGGGGGGGCCAAGAGACCCAGTACTTC; CDR3 protein: CASIGGGQETQYF
J gene: TRBJ1-3; clone size: .; V gene: TRBV9; D gene: .; CDR3 DNA: TGTGCCAGCAGCGGACATATCTCTGGAAACACCATATATTTT; CDR3 protein: CASSGHISGNTIYF
J gene: TRBJ2-1; clone size: few; V gene: TRBV11-1; D gene: .; CDR3 DNA: TGTGCCAGCAGCCCCGGCGGAAGCTCCTACAATGAGCAGTTCTTC; CDR3 protein: CASSPGGSSYNEQFF
J gene: TRBJ2-7; clone size: .; V gene: TRBV5-1; D gene: TRBD1; CDR3 DNA: TGCGCCAGCAGCCCCCGGGACAGGGGCCTCGAGCAGTACTTC; CDR3 protein: CASSPRDRGLEQYF
J gene: TRBJ2-5; clone size: few; V gene: TRBV5-1; D gene: TRBD1; CDR3 DNA: TGCGCCAGCAGCTCTCCAGGGACAGGGTCCCAAGAGACCCAGTACTTC; CDR3 protein: CASSSPGTGSQETQYF
J gene: TRBJ1-1; clone size: .; V gene: TRBV5-1; D gene: .; CDR3 DNA: TGCGCCAGCGCAAACTTGAACACTGAAGCTTTCTTT; CDR3 protein: CASANLNTEAFF
J gene: TRBJ2-3; clone size: few; V gene: TRBV15; D gene: TRBD1; CDR3 DNA: TGTGCCACCAGCAGAGATGGACAGGGGACAGATACGCAGTATTTT; CDR3 protein: CATSRDGQGTDTQYF
J gene: TRBJ1-5; clone size: .; V gene: TRBV5-1; D gene: .; CDR3 DNA: TGCGCCAGCAGCTTGGAGGGGATGGGCAATCAGCCCCAGCATTTT; CDR3 protein: CASSLEGMGNQPQHF
J gene: TRBJ2-3; clone size: few; V gene: TRBV7-2; D gene: .; CDR3 DNA: TGTGCCAGCAGCTTAGGAGGGGAGGCAGATACGCAGTATTTT; CDR3 protein: CASSLGGEADTQYF
J gene: TRBJ1-2; clone size: .; V gene: TRBV6-1; D gene: TRBD1; CDR3 DNA: TGTGCCAGCAGCCAACAGGGGGAAGGCTATGGCTACACCTTC; CDR3 protein: CASSQQGEGYGYTF
J gene: TRBJ2-2; clone size: .; V gene: TRBV25-1; D gene: TRBD1; CDR3 DNA: TGTGCCAGCAGTGACGGACAGGGCGGTACCGGGGAGCTGTTTTTT; CDR3 protein: CASSDGQGGTGELFF
J gene: TRBJ2-3; clone size: .; V gene: TRBV7-9; D gene: TRBD2; CDR3 DNA: TGTGCCAGCAACCACGGGGGGGTCACAGATACGCAGTATTTT; CDR3 protein: CASNHGGVTDTQYF
J gene: TRBJ2-1; clone size: .; V gene: TRBV19; D gene: .; CDR3 DNA: TGTGCCAGTAGCCCGAGGTGGGTAGGGAGTGGTGGTGAGCAGTTCTTC; CDR3 protein: CASSPRWVGSGGEQFF
J gene: TRBJ1-2; clone size: .; V gene: TRBV30; D gene: .; CDR3 DNA: TGTGCCTGGAGTGTACAAAGGAGTGAGCGCTATGGCTACACCTTC; CDR3 protein: CAWSVQRSERYGYTF
J gene: TRBJ2-3; clone size: .; V gene: TRBV11-2; D gene: TRBD2; CDR3 DNA: TGTGCCAGCAGCTTACGGGCGGGAGGGGGCACAGATACGCAGTATTTT; CDR3 protein: CASSLRAGGGTDTQYF
J gene: TRBJ1-5; clone size: .; V gene: TRBV2; D gene: .; CDR3 DNA: TGTGCCAGCAACGGGGAGGATCAGCCCCAGCATTTT; CDR3 protein: CASNGEDQPQHF
J gene: TRBJ2-1; clone size: .; V gene: TRBV7-9; D gene: TRBD2; CDR3 DNA: TGTGCCAGCAGCCCTGGCGTGGGTCGGAGCGGGAGTATTAATGAGCAGTTCTTC; CDR3 protein: CASSPGVGRSGSINEQFF
J gene: TRBJ1-6; clone size: few; V gene: TRBV7-2; D gene: .; CDR3 DNA: TGTGCCAGCAGCCCTCTAAATTCACCCCTCCACTTT; CDR3 protein: CASSPLNSPLHF
J gene: TRBJ2-1; clone size: .; V gene: TRBV6-5; D gene: TRBD2; CDR3 DNA: TGTGCCAGCAGTCTTAGCGGGTATAACAATGAGCAGTTCTTC; CDR3 protein: CASSLSGYNNEQFF